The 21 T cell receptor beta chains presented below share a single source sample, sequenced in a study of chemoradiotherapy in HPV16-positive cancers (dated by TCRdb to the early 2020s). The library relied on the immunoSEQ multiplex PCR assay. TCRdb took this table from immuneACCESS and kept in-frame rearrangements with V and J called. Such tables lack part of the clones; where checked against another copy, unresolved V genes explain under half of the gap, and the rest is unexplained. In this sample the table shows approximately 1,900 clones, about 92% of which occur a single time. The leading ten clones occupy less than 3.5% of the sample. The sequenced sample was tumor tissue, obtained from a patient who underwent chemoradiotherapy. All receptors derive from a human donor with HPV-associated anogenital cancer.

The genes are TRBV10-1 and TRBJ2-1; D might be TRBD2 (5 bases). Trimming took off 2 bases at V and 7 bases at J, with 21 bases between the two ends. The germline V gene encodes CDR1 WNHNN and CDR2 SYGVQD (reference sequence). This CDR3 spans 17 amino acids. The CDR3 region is CASSELTSTRRGNEQFF. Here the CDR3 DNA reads TGCGCCAGCAGTGAGCTCACCTCGACTCGCCGAGGGAATGAGCAGTTCTTC.

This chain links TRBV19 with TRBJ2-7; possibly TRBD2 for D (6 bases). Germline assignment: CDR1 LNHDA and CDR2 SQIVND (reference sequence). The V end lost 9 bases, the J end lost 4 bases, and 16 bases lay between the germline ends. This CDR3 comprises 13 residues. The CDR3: CASRSSDRYEQYF. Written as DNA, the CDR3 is TGTGCCAGCCGTTCTAGCGATAGATACGAGCAGTACTTC. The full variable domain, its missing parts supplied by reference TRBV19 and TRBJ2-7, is DGGITQSPKYLFRKEGQNVTLSCEQNLNHDAMYWYRQDPGQGLRLIYYSQIVNDFQKGDIAEGYSVSREKKESFPLTVTSAQKNPTAFYLCASRSSDRYEQYFGPGTRLTVT.

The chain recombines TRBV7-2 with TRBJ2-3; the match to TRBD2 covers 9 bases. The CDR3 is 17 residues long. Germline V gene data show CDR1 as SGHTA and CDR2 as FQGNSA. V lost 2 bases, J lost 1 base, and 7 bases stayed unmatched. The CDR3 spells CASSLYGASGGTDTQYF. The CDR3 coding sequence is TGTGCCAGCAGCTTATATGGGGCTAGCGGGGGCACAGATACGCAGTATTTT.

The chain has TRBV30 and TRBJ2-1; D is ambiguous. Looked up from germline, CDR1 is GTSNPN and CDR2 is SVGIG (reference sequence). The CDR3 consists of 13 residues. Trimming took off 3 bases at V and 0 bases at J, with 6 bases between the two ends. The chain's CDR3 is CAWSQASYNEQFF. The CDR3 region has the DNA TGTGCCTGGAGCCAGGCCTCCTACAATGAGCAGTTCTTC.

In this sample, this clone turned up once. The CDR3 nucleotides are TGTGCCAGCAGCTTTGCCCCTCAAGAGACCCAGTACTTC. Translation gives CASSFAPQETQYF. The J gene is TRBJ2-5, the V gene TRBV11-3; D is ambiguous. Germline V CDR1 and CDR2: SGHNT, YENEEA. The CDR3 runs to 13 residues. V was cut by 3 bases and J by 2 bases, with 7 bases left in between.

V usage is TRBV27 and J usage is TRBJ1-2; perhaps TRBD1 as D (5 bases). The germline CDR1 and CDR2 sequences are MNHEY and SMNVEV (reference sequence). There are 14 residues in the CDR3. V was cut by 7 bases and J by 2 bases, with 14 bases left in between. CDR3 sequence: CASTSAGGNYGYTF. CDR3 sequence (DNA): TGTGCCAGCACCTCGGCGGGGGGAAACTATGGCTACACCTTC.

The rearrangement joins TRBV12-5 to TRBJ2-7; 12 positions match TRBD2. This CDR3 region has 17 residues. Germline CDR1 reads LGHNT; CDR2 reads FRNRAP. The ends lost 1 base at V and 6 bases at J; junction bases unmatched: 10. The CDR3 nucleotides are TGTGCTAGTGGTTTGGCCCCCGGACTAGCGGGAAAATCCGAGCAGTACTTC. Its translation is CASGLAPGLAGKSEQYF.

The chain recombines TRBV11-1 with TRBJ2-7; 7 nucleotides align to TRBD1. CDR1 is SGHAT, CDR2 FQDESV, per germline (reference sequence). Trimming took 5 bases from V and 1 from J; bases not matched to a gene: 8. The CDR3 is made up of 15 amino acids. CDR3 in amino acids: CASSGIQGKSYEQYF. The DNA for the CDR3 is TGTGCCAGCAGCGGAATACAGGGGAAATCCTACGAGCAGTACTTC.

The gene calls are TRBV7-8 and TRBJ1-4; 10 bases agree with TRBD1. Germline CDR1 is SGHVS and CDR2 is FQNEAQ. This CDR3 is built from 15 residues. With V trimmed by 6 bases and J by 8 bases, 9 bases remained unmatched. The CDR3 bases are TGTGCCAGCAGTTTCTCCGGGACAGGGGACGAAAAACTGTTTTTT. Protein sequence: CASSFSGTGDEKLFF.

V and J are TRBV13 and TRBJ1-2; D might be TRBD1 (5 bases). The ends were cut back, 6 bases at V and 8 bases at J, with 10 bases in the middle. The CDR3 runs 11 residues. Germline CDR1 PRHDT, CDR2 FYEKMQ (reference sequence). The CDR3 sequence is CASSGWGGYTF. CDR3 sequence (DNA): TGTGCCAGCAGTGGATGGGGCGGCTACACCTTC.

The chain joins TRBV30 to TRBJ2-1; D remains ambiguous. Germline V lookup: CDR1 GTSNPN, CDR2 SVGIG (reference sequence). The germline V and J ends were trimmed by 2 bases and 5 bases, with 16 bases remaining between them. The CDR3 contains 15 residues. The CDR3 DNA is TGTGCCTGGAGTAGGACGGCGACGGCTAACAATGAGCAGTTCTTC. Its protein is CAWSRTATANNEQFF. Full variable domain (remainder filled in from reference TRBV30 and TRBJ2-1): SQTIHQWPATLVQPVGSPLSLECTVEGTSNPNLYWYRQAAGRGLQLLFYSVGIGQISSEVPQNLSASRPQDRQFILSSKKLLLSDSGFYLCAWSRTATANNEQFFGPGTRLTVL.

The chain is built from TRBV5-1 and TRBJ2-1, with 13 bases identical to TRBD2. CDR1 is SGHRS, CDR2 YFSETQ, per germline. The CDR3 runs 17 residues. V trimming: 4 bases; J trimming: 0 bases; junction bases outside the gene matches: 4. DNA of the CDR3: TGCGCCAGCAGCCTGGGACTAGCGGGACCCTCCTACAATGAGCAGTTCTTC. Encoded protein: CASSLGLAGPSYNEQFF.

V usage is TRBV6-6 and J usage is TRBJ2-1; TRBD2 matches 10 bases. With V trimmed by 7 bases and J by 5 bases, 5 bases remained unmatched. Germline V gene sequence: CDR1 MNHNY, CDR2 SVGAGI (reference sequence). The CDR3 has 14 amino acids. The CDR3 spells CASTPSGRDNEQFF. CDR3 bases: TGTGCCAGCACACCTAGCGGGAGAGACAATGAGCAGTTCTTC.

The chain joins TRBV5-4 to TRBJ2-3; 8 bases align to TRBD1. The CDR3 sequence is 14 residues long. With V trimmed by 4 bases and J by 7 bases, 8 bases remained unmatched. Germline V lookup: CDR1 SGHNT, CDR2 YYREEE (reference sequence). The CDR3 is CASSPGQGKNTQYF. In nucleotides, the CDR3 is TGTGCCAGCAGCCCTGGACAGGGTAAAAATACGCAGTATTTT.

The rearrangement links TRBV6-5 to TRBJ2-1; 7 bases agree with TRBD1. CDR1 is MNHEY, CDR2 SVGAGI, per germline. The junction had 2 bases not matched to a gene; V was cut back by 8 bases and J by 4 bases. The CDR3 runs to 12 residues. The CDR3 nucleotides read TGTGCCAGCCGGGGACAGTACAATGAGCAGTTCTTC. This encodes CASRGQYNEQFF.

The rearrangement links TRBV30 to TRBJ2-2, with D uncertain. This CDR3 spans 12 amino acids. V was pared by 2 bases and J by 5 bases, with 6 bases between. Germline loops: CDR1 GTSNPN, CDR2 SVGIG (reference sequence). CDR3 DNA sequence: TGTGCCTGGAGTCCGGAAACCGGGGAGCTGTTTTTT. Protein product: CAWSPETGELFF.

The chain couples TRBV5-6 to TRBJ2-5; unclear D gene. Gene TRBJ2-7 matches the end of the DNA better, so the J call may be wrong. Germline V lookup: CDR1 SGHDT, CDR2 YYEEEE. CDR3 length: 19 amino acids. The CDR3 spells CASSLGGWWLSESSYEQYF. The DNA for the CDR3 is TGTGCCAGCAGCTTGGGTGGGTGGTGGCTCAGCGAATCATCCTACGAGCAGTACTTC.

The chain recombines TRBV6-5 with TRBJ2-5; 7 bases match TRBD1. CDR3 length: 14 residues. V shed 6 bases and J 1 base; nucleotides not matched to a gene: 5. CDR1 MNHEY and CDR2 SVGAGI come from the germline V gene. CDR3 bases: TGTGCCAGCAGCCTCGGGACAGTCCAAGAGACCCAGTACTTC. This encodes CASSLGTVQETQYF.

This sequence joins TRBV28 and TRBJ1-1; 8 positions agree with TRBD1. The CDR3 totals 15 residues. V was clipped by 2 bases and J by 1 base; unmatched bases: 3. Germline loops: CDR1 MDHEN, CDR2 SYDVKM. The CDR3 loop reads CASSLPGGENTEAFF. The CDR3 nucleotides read TGTGCCAGCAGTTTACCAGGGGGCGAGAACACTGAAGCTTTCTTT.

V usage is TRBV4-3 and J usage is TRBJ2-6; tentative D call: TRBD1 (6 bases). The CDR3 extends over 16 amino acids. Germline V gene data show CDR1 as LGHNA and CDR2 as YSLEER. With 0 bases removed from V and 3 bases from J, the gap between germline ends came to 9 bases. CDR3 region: CASSQEQGRGANVLTF. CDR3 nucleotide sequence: TGCGCCAGCAGCCAAGAACAGGGACGTGGGGCCAACGTCCTGACTTTC.

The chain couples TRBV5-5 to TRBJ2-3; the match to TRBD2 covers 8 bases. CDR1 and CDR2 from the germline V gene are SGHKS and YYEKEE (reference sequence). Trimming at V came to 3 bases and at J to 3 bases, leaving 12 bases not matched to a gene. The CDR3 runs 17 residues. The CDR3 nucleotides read TGTGCCAGCAGCTCGGCGAAAACAGCGGGAGCGACAGATACGCAGTATTTT. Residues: CASSSAKTAGATDTQYF.